The 13 T cell receptor beta chains reported below all come from one sample, sequenced in a study of blood T cell repertoires in COVID-19. The data were produced by immunoSEQ multiplex PCR, yet TCRdb's version contains in-frame clones alone and is incomplete. This repertoire shows about 100,000 clones, 85% to 90% found once; its top ten account for roughly 4.6%. Sequencing was carried out using peripheral blood. The origin of the receptors is a human donor in a cohort sampled during active COVID-19.

The rearrangement links TRBV2 to TRBJ2-3, with 13 bases aligning to TRBD2. This CDR3 is built from 17 residues. Germline V gene lookup returns CDR1 SNHLY and CDR2 FYNNEI. The V gene end was trimmed by 5 bases and the J gene end by 4 bases; junction bases not matched to a gene: 9. The CDR3 DNA is TGTGCCAGCAGTTCCGGGACTAGCGGGATTAGGGCAGATACGCAGTATTTT. Protein: CASSSGTSGIRADTQYF. The variable domain in full, with the rest retrieved from reference TRBV2 and TRBJ2-3, is EPEVTQTPSHQVTQMGQEVILRCVPISNHLYFYWYRQILGQKVEFLVSFYNNEISEKSEIFDDQFSVERPDGSNFTLKIRSTKLEDSAMYFCASSSGTSGIRADTQYFGPGTRLTVL.

The chain links TRBV19 to TRBJ1-5; 7 bases match TRBD1. Unmatched junction bases numbered 6, after V lost 4 bases and J lost 3 bases. The germline gives CDR1 LNHDA, CDR2 SQIVND (reference sequence). The CDR3 is 15 residues long. Written as DNA, the CDR3 is TGTGCCAGTAGTACGCGACAGGGTTCCAATCAGCCCCAGCATTTT. This translates into CASSTRQGSNQPQHF. The whole variable domain, filled in from reference TRBV19 and TRBJ1-5, reads DGGITQSPKYLFRKEGQNVTLSCEQNLNHDAMYWYRQDPGQGLRLIYYSQIVNDFQKGDIAEGYSVSREKKESFPLTVTSAQKNPTAFYLCASSTRQGSNQPQHFGDGTRLSIL.

The chain couples TRBV9 to TRBJ1-1; 10 bases match TRBD1. From germline, CDR1 is SGDLS and CDR2 YYNGEE. CDR3 length: 20 amino acids. The V segment lost 2 bases and the J segment 1 base; nucleotides outside the gene matches: 17. CDR3 residues: CASSVGTGEYAEERNTEAFF. DNA of the CDR3: TGTGCCAGCAGCGTCGGGACAGGGGAGTACGCCGAAGAAAGGAACACTGAAGCTTTCTTT.

V and J are TRBV5-1 and TRBJ2-7, with 7 positions matching TRBD1. V shed 9 bases and J 6 bases; nucleotides not matched to a gene: 18. This CDR3 is 15 amino acids long. Germline V lookup: CDR1 SGHRS, CDR2 YFSETQ. The CDR3 bases are TGCGCCACCGCTGCGGAGACTACAGGGGTCGGCGAGCAGTACTTC. Translation: CATAAETTGVGEQYF.

The genes are TRBV9 and TRBJ2-5; TRBD2 is a possible D gene (5 bases). The CDR3 runs 15 residues. Germline V gene sequence: CDR1 SGDLS, CDR2 YYNGEE. Trimming took off 3 bases at V and 3 bases at J, with 15 bases between the two ends. The CDR3 loop is CASSDIGGLEETQYF. The CDR3 DNA reads as TGTGCCAGCAGCGATATTGGAGGTCTAGAAGAGACCCAGTACTTC.

The V gene is TRBV19, the J gene TRBJ1-2; 8 positions agree with TRBD1. Trimming took 10 bases from V and 4 from J; bases not matched to a gene: 14. The length of the CDR3 is 15 residues. CDR1 and CDR2 from the germline V gene are LNHDA and SQIVND (reference sequence). CDR3 nucleotide sequence: TGTGCCACCGGGGGAGGGCAGGGGGCTGCCTATGGCTACACCTTC. Its translation is CATGGGQGAAYGYTF.

The rearrangement joins TRBV19 to TRBJ2-7; 11 bases line up with TRBD2. Germline lookup yields CDR1 LNHDA and CDR2 SQIVND (reference sequence). Germline trimming cut 5 bases from V and 7 bases from J; bases unmatched to any gene: 4. The CDR3 extends over 13 amino acids. The CDR3 loop reads CASSFSSGREQYF. The CDR3 region has the DNA TGTGCCAGTAGTTTCTCTAGCGGGAGGGAGCAGTACTTC.

The chain has TRBV15 and TRBJ1-4; possibly TRBD1 for D (5 bases). Germline CDR1 and CDR2: LNHNV and YYDKDF (reference sequence). The V gene lost 4 bases and the J gene lost 1 base, with 7 bases spanning the gap. The CDR3 is made up of 14 amino acids. The CDR3 sequence: CATSTRVTNEKLFF. CDR3 in DNA: TGTGCCACCAGCACCAGGGTAACTAATGAAAAACTGTTTTTT.

The chain has TRBV5-1 and TRBJ2-5; 7 nucleotides align to TRBD2. With 4 bases clipped from V and 1 base from J, the junction kept 10 bases outside the gene matches. The CDR3 loop spans 16 amino acids. The V gene's germline CDR1 is SGHRS and CDR2 YFSETQ. The CDR3 spells CASSTGAAGLQETQYF. The CDR3 DNA is TGCGCCAGCAGCACTGGCGCAGCGGGACTCCAAGAGACCCAGTACTTC.

The chain recombines TRBV28 with TRBJ2-3; tentatively, D is TRBD2 (6 bases). CDR1 MDHEN and CDR2 SYDVKM come from the germline V gene. Trimming left V 7 bases short and J 2 bases short, with 16 bases between. This CDR3 contains 15 residues. CDR3 region: CASTGEAGFTDTQYF. The CDR3 region has the DNA TGTGCCAGCACCGGGGAGGCGGGATTCACAGATACGCAGTATTTT.

The CDR3 DNA reads as TGTGCCAGCAGCTTAGGGACTAGCGGGAAAGAGACCCAGTACTTC. Protein: CASSLGTSGKETQYF. The chain carries TRBV7-7 and TRBJ2-5, with TRBD2 matching 12 bases. CDR1 and CDR2 from the germline V gene are SSHAT and FNYEAQ (reference sequence). CDR3 length: 15 residues. V gave up 1 base and J gave up 3 bases; unmatched junction bases: 0. The full variable domain, completed using reference TRBV7-7 and TRBJ2-5, is GAGVSQSPRYKVTKRGQDVTLRCDPISSHATLYWYQQALGQGPEFLTYFNYEAQPDKSGLPSDRFSAERPEGSISTLTIQRTEQRDSAMYRCASSLGTSGKETQYFGPGTRLLVL.

The genes are TRBV6-1 and TRBJ2-7, with 8 bases identical to TRBD2. Germline lookup yields CDR1 MNHNS and CDR2 SASEGT. V dropped 1 base and J dropped 1; count of bases not matched to a gene: 6. This CDR3 has 16 residues. The CDR3 loop reads CASSEGLTSVSYEQYF. CDR3 bases: TGTGCCAGCAGTGAAGGACTGACTAGCGTATCCTACGAGCAGTACTTC.

The J gene is TRBJ2-1, the V gene TRBV5-1; no reliable D call. This CDR3 has 14 residues. Trimming stripped 6 bases from V and 0 bases from J, with 10 bases between. The germline CDR1 and CDR2 sequences are SGHRS and YFSETQ. CDR3 DNA: TGCGCCAGCAAGCAGGTTAGCTCCTACAATGAGCAGTTCTTC. Amino acid sequence: CASKQVSSYNEQFF.